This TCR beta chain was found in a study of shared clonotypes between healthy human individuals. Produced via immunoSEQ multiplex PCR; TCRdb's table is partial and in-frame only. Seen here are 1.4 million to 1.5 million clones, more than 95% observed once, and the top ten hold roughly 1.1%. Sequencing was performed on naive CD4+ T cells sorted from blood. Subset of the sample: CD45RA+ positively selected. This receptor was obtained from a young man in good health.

CDR3 nucleotide sequence: TGTGCCAGCAGCCAACACAGGGGTGGTTATGAAAAACTGTTTTTT. This codes for CASSQHRGGYEKLFF. The V gene is TRBV5-8, the J gene TRBJ1-4; TRBD1 matches at 7 bases. Germline CDR1 reads SGHTS; CDR2 reads YDEGEE. The CDR3 loop spans 15 amino acids. Germline trimming cut 4 bases from V and 6 bases from J; bases unmatched to any gene: 9. Based on the CDR3 plus reference TRBV5-8 and TRBJ1-4, the full variable domain is EAGVTQSPTHLIKTRGQQATLRCSPISGHTSVYWYQQALGLGLQFLLWYDEGEERNRGNFPPRFSGRQFPNYSSELNVNALELEDSALYLCASSQHRGGYEKLFFGSGTQLSVL.